The clone carrying this T cell receptor beta chain was observed once. Study processing details: Estimates of nucleated cell counts were drawn from the amplification of reference gene primers. The repertoire was sequenced with immunoSEQ multiplex PCR; TCRdb's copy has only in-frame clones and lacks some. V and J calls and clone size follow that table, whereas D and trimming were derived from the DNA. The sample shows about 260,000 clones, over 80% of them seen only once. The data originate from a study of blood T cell repertoires in COVID-19. Looking at the study overall: Spain, Italy and the United States supplied samples that represented acute and convalescent COVID-19.

This CDR3 is 15 amino acids long. Trimming pared 4 bases from V and 0 bases from J, leaving 9 bases between. The V gene's germline CDR1 is SGHTA and CDR2 FQGNSA. This TCR came from a woman aged 40-49 years who had recovered from COVID-19. Sequenced input: peripheral blood. The chain couples TRBV7-2 to TRBJ1-4; D is perhaps TRBD1 (5 bases). As DNA, the CDR3 is TGTGCCAGCAGCTCCGTAGGGGCAACTAATGAAAAACTGTTTTTT. It codes for CASSSVGATNEKLFF.